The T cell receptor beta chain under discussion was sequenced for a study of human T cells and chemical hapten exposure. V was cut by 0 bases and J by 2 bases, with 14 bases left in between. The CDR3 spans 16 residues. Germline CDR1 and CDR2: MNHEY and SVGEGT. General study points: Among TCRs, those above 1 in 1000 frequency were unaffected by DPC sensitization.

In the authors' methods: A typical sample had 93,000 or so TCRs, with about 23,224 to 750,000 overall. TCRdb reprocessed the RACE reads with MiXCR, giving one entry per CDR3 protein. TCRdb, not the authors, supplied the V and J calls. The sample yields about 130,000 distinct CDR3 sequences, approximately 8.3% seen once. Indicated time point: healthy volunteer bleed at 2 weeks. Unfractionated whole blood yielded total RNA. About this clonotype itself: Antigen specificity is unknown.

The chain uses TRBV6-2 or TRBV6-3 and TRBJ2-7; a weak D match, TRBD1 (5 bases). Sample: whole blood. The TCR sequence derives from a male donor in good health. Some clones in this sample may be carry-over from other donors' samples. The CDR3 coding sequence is TGTGCCAGCAGTTACTCGATATGGAAAGGGGCCTACGAGCAGTACTTC. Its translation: CASSYSIWKGAYEQYF.